The entry that follows covers one T cell receptor beta chain sequence. Its specificity is not known. The sample originates from a study of OX40 agonist ivuxolimab in advanced cancers. General study results and limits: Relative to CD4+, CD8+ T cells held more expanded clones on average. Clonal expansion was among the lowest in partial responders at 0.1-3.0 mg/kg, especially CD8+.

This CDR3 region has 14 residues. The V end was cut by 1 base, the J end by 5 bases, with 9 bases between. Germline V CDR1 and CDR2: SEHNR, FQNEAQ (reference sequence). Produced via immunoSEQ multiplex PCR; TCRdb's table is partial and in-frame only. Among 70,000 to 90,000 clones, less than 95% were seen once, and the ten largest hold more than 7.5%. The gene calls are TRBV7-9 and TRBJ2-1, with D possibly being TRBD2 (5 bases). This sequence originates from an adult with an advanced solid tumor such as melanoma, head and neck, liver or kidney cancer. The input for sequencing was CD4+ or CD8+ T cells sorted from blood, taken in a trial of the OX40 agonist ivuxolimab. The CDR3 loop reads CASSLGGLNNEQFF. As DNA, the CDR3 is TGTGCCAGCAGCTTAGGAGGACTGAACAATGAGCAGTTCTTC.